This passage covers 14 T cell receptor beta chains from one sample sequenced in a study of T cell repertoires in aging, cancer and after chemotherapy. Amplification of TCR beta used genomic DNA extracted from peripheral blood. A mixed TRB-A/B primer pool amplified rearranged TRB by multiplex touch-down PCR. TCRdb re-derived calls from the multiplex PCR reads in MiXCR, one entry per CDR3 protein. The table shows over 6,500 distinct CDR3 sequences, with under 25% occurring only once. Sequencing was carried out using blood. The receptors were sampled from a human donor with a blood cancer.

In this sample, this clonotype turned up a few times. This chain uses TRBV12-5 with TRBJ1-5; tentatively, D is TRBD1 (5 bases). CDR3 length: 12 amino acids. Germline V CDR1 and CDR2: LGHNT, FRNRAP. The CDR3: CASRGSNQPQHF. The CDR3 DNA reads as TGTGCCAGTCGGGGGAGCAATCAGCCCCAGCATTTT.

This chain links TRBV14 with TRBJ2-3; 7 bases are a match to TRBD1. Trimming cost V 4 bases and J 3 bases; bases outside gene matches: 10. Germline CDR1 SGHDN, CDR2 FVKESK. The CDR3 length is 16 residues. The CDR3 region has the DNA TGTGCCAGCAGCCCTGCCCCGGGCAGGGGGACAGATACGCAGTATTTT. This sequence encodes CASSPAPGRGTDTQYF.

The V and J genes are TRBV6-5 and TRBJ1-3; D unclear. Germline CDR1 is MNHEY and CDR2 is SVGAGI. The V and J ends lost 8 bases and 0 bases respectively, with 8 bases between them. The CDR3 is made up of 13 amino acids. The CDR3 DNA reads as TGTGCCAGCCGCCGGATCTCTGGAAACACCATATATTTT. Amino acids: CASRRISGNTIYF.

By share, this clonotype counts as medium-sized (0.01 to 0.1%). The gene calls are TRBV19 and TRBJ2-7, with a tentative D call TRBD2 (6 bases). Trimming shortened V by 5 bases and J by 6 bases, and 17 bases separated the two germline ends. The germline gives CDR1 LNHDA, CDR2 SQIVND (reference sequence). This CDR3 comprises 14 residues. The CDR3 reads CASSVTPLEGEQYF. CDR3 coding DNA: TGTGCCAGTAGTGTAACCCCCCTGGAGGGCGAGCAGTACTTC.

This clonotype is judged medium-sized. The rearrangement uses TRBV6-6 and TRBJ2-7, with D hard to call. The CDR3 spans 12 residues. CDR1 and CDR2 (germline): MNHNY, SVGAGI (reference sequence). The V and J ends lost 2 bases and 0 bases respectively, with 2 bases between them. The CDR3 DNA is TGTGCCAGCAGTTACGTCTCCTACGAGCAGTACTTC. It yields the protein CASSYVSYEQYF.

Relative to its sample, this clonotype is medium-sized. This chain links TRBV19 with TRBJ1-4; no firm D call. With 5 bases removed from V and 8 bases from J, the gap between germline ends came to 15 bases. From germline, CDR1 is LNHDA and CDR2 SQIVND (reference sequence). The CDR3 is 14 amino acids. DNA of the CDR3: TGTGCCAGTAGTGCGACGGGCTTAGGCGAAAAACTGTTTTTT. Translating it yields CASSATGLGEKLFF.

Relative to its sample, this clonotype is medium-sized. This chain connects TRBV6-6 to TRBJ2-7, with a weak D call TRBD1 (6 bases). Germline V gene sequence: CDR1 MNHNY, CDR2 SVGAGI (reference sequence). V lost 8 bases to trimming and J lost 2 bases, with 16 bases between them. This CDR3 has 14 amino acids. CDR3 sequence: CASRLRGQTYEQYF. The CDR3 nucleotides are TGTGCCAGCCGCCTGAGAGGACAGACCTACGAGCAGTACTTC.

By sample share, this clonotype is medium-sized. This sequence joins TRBV24-1 and TRBJ2-3; tentative D call: TRBD1 (6 bases). Trimming stripped 3 bases from V and 5 bases from J, with 23 bases between. Germline lookup yields CDR1 KGHDR and CDR2 SFDVKD. There are 18 residues in the CDR3. CDR3 nucleotides: TGTGCCACCAGTGATCATTACTCCACAGGGAATCGCGGAGATACGCAGTATTTT. It encodes CATSDHYSTGNRGDTQYF.

The V call is TRBV6-2 or TRBV6-3, the J call TRBJ1-1; D is unclear. Germline-derived CDR1 and CDR2 are MNHEY and SVGEGT. V was clipped by 6 bases and J by 5 bases, with 10 bases between them. The CDR3 is 12 amino acids. DNA of the CDR3: TGTGCCAGCAGACACTGGGGTACTGAAGCTTTCTTT. Translating it yields CASRHWGTEAFF.

With regard to this clonotype: One end of the junction does not line up with germline, which may come from a read error. This CDR3 reads CASSLGTGNTGELFF. The CDR3 nucleotides are TGTGCTAGCAGCTTAGGGACAGGAAATACCGGGGAGCTGTTTTTT. The chain couples TRBV7-7 to TRBJ2-2, with 8 bases lining up with TRBD1. This CDR3 spans 15 amino acids. Germline-derived CDR1 and CDR2 are SSHAT and FNYEAQ (reference sequence).

This chain links TRBV27 with TRBJ2-7; 7 bases are shared with TRBD2. Germline CDR1 and CDR2: MNHEY and SMNVEV (reference sequence). V gave up 6 bases and J gave up 4 bases; unmatched junction bases: 12. The CDR3 has 15 amino acids. The CDR3 loop is CASSSLRDYLYEQYF. The CDR3 coding sequence is TGTGCCAGCAGCTCCCTCCGGGACTACTTATACGAGCAGTACTTC.

Judged by abundance, this clonotype is medium-sized. The chain uses TRBV5-6 and TRBJ2-7; D remains ambiguous. There are 14 residues in the CDR3. The germline V gene encodes CDR1 SGHDT and CDR2 YYEEEE. The V gene lost 0 bases and the J gene lost 6 bases, with 13 bases spanning the gap. CDR3 in amino acids: CASSLGHQLREQYF. CDR3 sequence (DNA): TGTGCCAGCAGCTTGGGGCATCAACTACGCGAGCAGTACTTC.

This clonotype was counted only a few times. The chain employs TRBV6-5 and TRBJ2-3; tentatively, D is TRBD2 (6 bases). The germline V gene has CDR1 MNHEY and CDR2 SVGAGI. The CDR3 runs to 19 residues. The V gene lost 5 bases and the J gene lost 2 bases, with 26 bases spanning the gap. The CDR3 bases are TGTGCCAGCAGTCGACTAGGATTAGTTCCCCGCGGGACCACAGATACGCAGTATTTT. It yields the protein CASSRLGLVPRGTTDTQYF.

V usage is TRBV11-2 and J usage is TRBJ2-1; tentative D call: TRBD1 (5 bases). The CDR3 covers 16 residues. Per the germline V gene, CDR1 is SGHAT and CDR2 is FQNNGV. Trimming left V 1 base short and J 6 bases short, with 16 bases between. The CDR3 reads CASSLAGLTRGNEQFF. DNA of the CDR3: TGTGCCAGCAGCTTAGCTGGGCTTACAAGGGGCAATGAGCAGTTCTTC.